This T cell receptor (beta chain) appears in the sequencing data of a study of cytomegalovirus exposure and HLA in healthy donors. This CDR3 has 14 amino acids. The junction had 3 bases not matched to a gene; V was cut back by 3 bases and J by 5 bases. CDR1 is MDHEN and CDR2 is SYDVKM in the germline V gene. The primer mix had 60 Vbeta and 13 Jbeta primers. TCRdb keeps only in-frame clones here, not all; method: immunoSEQ multiplex PCR. The data contain over 100,000 clones, just under 80% of them singletons. This clone was seen a few times. Sequenced material: PBMCs. The V and J genes are TRBV28 and TRBJ1-4; 7 bases match TRBD1. This TCR derives from a man aged 30 to 39 in good health and CMV-seronegative. DNA of the CDR3: TGTGCCAGCAGTTTGCAGGGGGAAAATGAAAAACTGTTTTTT. It specifies CASSLQGENEKLFF.